This T cell receptor beta chain was recovered during a study of neoadjuvant nivolumab and ipilimumab in lung cancer. Assay used: immunoSEQ multiplex PCR; TCRdb lists only in-frame clones, some missing. Counted here are 30,000 to 35,000 clones, approximately 90% occurring once; the ten biggest clones make up almost 5%. The CDR3 runs to 14 residues. V gave up 4 bases and J gave up 4 bases, with 10 bases separating them. CDR1 and CDR2 (germline): SGHVS, FNYEAQ. V and J are TRBV7-6 and TRBJ2-2; D remains ambiguous. Sample: peripheral blood, taken after neoadjuvant nivolumab, alone or with ipilimumab, at or shortly before surgery. This TCR was recovered from an adult with non-small cell lung cancer. This CDR3 is CASSSRTVTGELFF. In nucleotides, the CDR3 is TGTGCCAGCAGCTCGCGGACGGTCACCGGGGAGCTGTTTTTT.